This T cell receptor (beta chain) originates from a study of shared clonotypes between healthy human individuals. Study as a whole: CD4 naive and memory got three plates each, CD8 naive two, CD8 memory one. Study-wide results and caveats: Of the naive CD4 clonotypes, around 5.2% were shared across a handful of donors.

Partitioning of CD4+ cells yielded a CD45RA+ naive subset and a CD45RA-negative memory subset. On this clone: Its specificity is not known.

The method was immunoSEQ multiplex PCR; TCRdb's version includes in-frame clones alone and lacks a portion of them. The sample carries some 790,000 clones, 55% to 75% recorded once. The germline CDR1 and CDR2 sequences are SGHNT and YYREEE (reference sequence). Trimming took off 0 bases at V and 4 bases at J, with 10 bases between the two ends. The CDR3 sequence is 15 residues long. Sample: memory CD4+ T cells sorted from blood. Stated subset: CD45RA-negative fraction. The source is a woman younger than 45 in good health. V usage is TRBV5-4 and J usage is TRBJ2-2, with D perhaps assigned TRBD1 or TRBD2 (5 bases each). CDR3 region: CASSLGQGPTGELFF. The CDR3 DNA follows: TGTGCCAGCAGCTTGGGCCAGGGACCCACCGGGGAGCTGTTTTTT. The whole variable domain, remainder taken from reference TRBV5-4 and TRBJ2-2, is ETGVTQSPTHLIKTRGQQVTLRCSSQSGHNTVSWYQQALGQGPQFIFQYYREEENGRGNFPPRFSGLQFPNYSSELNVNALELDDSALYLCASSLGQGPTGELFFGEGSRLTVL.